This T cell receptor (beta chain) was recorded in a study of shared clonotypes between healthy human individuals. Sequencing used immunoSEQ multiplex PCR; TCRdb keeps in-frame clones, though not all of them. The sample shows over 2,000,000 clones, 93% of them seen only once. CD45RO negativity and positive selection for CCR7 defined naive CD8 cells, a population that excluded terminally differentiated effector memory CD45RA+ cells. CDR1 is SGHVS, CDR2 FNYEAQ, per germline. The V gene end was trimmed by 2 bases and the J gene end by 3 bases; junction bases not matched to a gene: 5. The CDR3 has 16 residues.

J is TRBJ2-3 and V is TRBV7-6; 10 bases align to TRBD2. This TCR was recovered from a young man in good health. Some clones in this sample may be carry-over from other donors' samples. The source material was naive CD8+ T cells from PBMCs. The CDR3 spells CASSLTLAGATDTQYF. CDR3 DNA sequence: TGTGCCAGCAGCTTAACCCTAGCGGGAGCGACAGATACGCAGTATTTT.